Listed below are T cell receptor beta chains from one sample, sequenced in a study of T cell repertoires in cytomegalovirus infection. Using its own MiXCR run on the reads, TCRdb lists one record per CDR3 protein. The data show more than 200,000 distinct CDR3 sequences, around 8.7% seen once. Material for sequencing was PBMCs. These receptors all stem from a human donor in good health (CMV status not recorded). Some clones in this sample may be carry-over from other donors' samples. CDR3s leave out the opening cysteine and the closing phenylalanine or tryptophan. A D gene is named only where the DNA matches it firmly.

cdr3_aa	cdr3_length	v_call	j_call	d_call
ASSQDLRTGYHQPQH	15	TRBV14	TRBJ1-5	TRBD1
ASRSRGGVTDTQY	13	TRBV7-2	TRBJ2-3	TRBD2
ASSLYLGGNSPLH	13	TRBV7-2	TRBJ1-6	.
ASGSGLAVYNEQF	13	TRBV5-1	TRBJ2-1	TRBD2
ASSPKGGPSPLH	12	TRBV7-8	TRBJ1-6	.
ASGWGIEPLH	10	TRBV7-4	TRBJ1-6	.
ASSFRGPAKVF	11	TRBV27	TRBJ2-2	.
ASSVRENGELF	11	TRBV6-4	TRBJ2-2	.
ATGGAGANQPQH	12	TRBV6-6	TRBJ1-5	.
ASSTENYNSPLH	12	TRBV19	TRBJ1-6	.
ASSDPPGERGGYEQF	15	TRBV25-1	TRBJ2-1	TRBD2
ASSFLGVNTEAF	12	TRBV6-2/TRBV6-3	TRBJ1-1	.
ASSAAGEGYGYT	12	TRBV7-8	TRBJ1-2	.
ASSEVAGGRTGELF	14	TRBV6-1	TRBJ2-2	TRBD2
ASSLGRPGTGSWNEQF	16	TRBV7-8	TRBJ2-1	TRBD1
ASSQVVGGSQY	11	TRBV4-3	TRBJ2-5	TRBD2
ASSPGLAGADTQY	13	TRBV6-1	TRBJ2-3	TRBD2
ASSLARDNEQF	11	TRBV7-2	TRBJ2-1	.
ASSLAGLSGGQF	12	TRBV7-2	TRBJ2-1	TRBD2
ASSRREGLTGELF	13	TRBV7-2	TRBJ2-2	TRBD2
ASSPPTGNQPQH	12	TRBV5-1	TRBJ1-5	.
ASTLEGQGQKTQY	13	TRBV7-9	TRBJ2-5	.
ASSVEGANYGYT	12	TRBV7-9	TRBJ1-2	.
AIRNRDPATDTQY	13	TRBV10-3	TRBJ2-3	.
ASTAGITEAF	10	TRBV2	TRBJ1-1	.
ASSLWRGAQGETQY	14	TRBV5-1	TRBJ2-5	TRBD2
ASSAGRGRLEQY	12	TRBV13	TRBJ2-7	TRBD1
ASSHTDEPGLHETQY	15	TRBV3-1	TRBJ2-5	.
ASRPMPGSIGYT	12	TRBV28	TRBJ1-2	.
ASSQAPTGGTEAF	13	TRBV4-3	TRBJ1-1	TRBD1
ASSSPGTGSYEQY	13	TRBV7-2	TRBJ2-7	TRBD1
ATSDGQGSETQY	12	TRBV24-1	TRBJ2-5	TRBD1
ASSLQGIELEQY	12	TRBV11-3	TRBJ2-7	.
ASSLEGTSTDTQY	13	TRBV7-2	TRBJ2-3	.
ASSPSRVGVYTEAF	14	TRBV18	TRBJ1-1	.
ASSLGTSGGATSAYEQY	17	TRBV7-2	TRBJ2-7	TRBD2
ASRSYRAGTYEQY	13	TRBV12-3/TRBV12-4	TRBJ2-7	.
ASSYSGLRSSGNTID	15	TRBV6-6	TRBJ1-3	.
ASSLSEKSSYGYT	13	TRBV7-8	TRBJ1-2	.
ASGSPLH	7	TRBV28	TRBJ1-6	.
ASSLVKGSPFNTEAF	15	TRBV7-2	TRBJ1-1	.
ASSDRGPRGEAF	12	TRBV7-6	TRBJ1-1	TRBD1
ASSWSGLAGGFLTRETQY	18	TRBV28	TRBJ2-5	TRBD2
ASSQEPGTGRTEAF	14	TRBV4-3	TRBJ1-1	TRBD1
ASSPAAGGAVGEQF	14	TRBV7-2	TRBJ2-1	TRBD2
SAFQDRGAEAF	11	TRBV20-1	TRBJ1-1	TRBD1
ASSLGGVRGGGTDTQY	16	TRBV7-2	TRBJ2-3	.
ASSLGPRDTQY	11	TRBV7-2	TRBJ2-3	.
SATRNLGDSGYT	12	TRBV20-1	TRBJ1-2	.
ASSESGGSRGAF	12	TRBV10-2	TRBJ1-1	.
ASSPRLTGRTGELF	14	TRBV4-3	TRBJ2-2	.